The rows below give T cell receptor beta chains drawn from one sample of a study of shared clonotypes between healthy human individuals. This table comes from immunoSEQ multiplex PCR, and its TCRdb copy is limited to in-frame clones, with some not included. This sample has 1,400,000 or so clones, with approximately 98.5% found just once. The specimen sequenced was naive CD4+ T cells sorted from blood. All receptors derive from a man aged 25-40 years in good health. CDR3s include the opening cysteine and the closing phenylalanine or tryptophan. The order of the fields is V gene, J gene, D gene, clone size, CDR3 DNA, CDR3 protein. A D gene is named only where the DNA matches it firmly. Clone size is stated in some rows and not others, as once, few, many or a class when expanded.

v_gene: TRBV5-1
j_gene: TRBJ2-2
d_gene: TRBD1
abundance: -
CDR3nt: TGCGCCAGCAGAAAGGCCTCACAGGGGGCATACACCGGGGAGCTGTTTTTT
CDR3aa: CASRKASQGAYTGELFF

v_gene: TRBV10-3
j_gene: TRBJ2-7
d_gene: TRBD2
abundance: -
CDR3nt: TGTGCCATCAGTGGGACTAGCGGGAGTTTCTACGAGCAGTACTTC
CDR3aa: CAISGTSGSFYEQYF

v_gene: TRBV9
j_gene: TRBJ2-7
d_gene: -
abundance: -
CDR3nt: TGTGCCAGCAGCGTAGGGACAACCTACGAGCAGTACTTC
CDR3aa: CASSVGTTYEQYF

v_gene: TRBV12-5
j_gene: TRBJ1-2
d_gene: -
abundance: -
CDR3nt: TGTGCTAGTGGTTTGGCCTCAGGGTTTGGCTACACCTTC
CDR3aa: CASGLASGFGYTF

v_gene: TRBV5-5
j_gene: TRBJ1-1
d_gene: -
abundance: -
CDR3nt: TGTGCCAGCAGCCCGGGGACACCCACTGAAGCTTTCTTT
CDR3aa: CASSPGTPTEAFF

v_gene: TRBV10-3
j_gene: TRBJ1-2
d_gene: -
abundance: -
CDR3nt: TGTGCCATCAGTGAGTCAGGACGCTATGGCTACACCTTC
CDR3aa: CAISESGRYGYTF

v_gene: TRBV5-8
j_gene: TRBJ1-5
d_gene: TRBD1
abundance: -
CDR3nt: TGTGCCAGCAGCTTGGGGGACAGGGATCAGCCCCAGCATTTT
CDR3aa: CASSLGDRDQPQHF

v_gene: TRBV9
j_gene: TRBJ2-2
d_gene: -
abundance: -
CDR3nt: TGTGCCAGCACTCAGGGGGGGAGCCGGGAGCTGTTTTTT
CDR3aa: CASTQGGSRELFF

v_gene: TRBV15
j_gene: TRBJ1-4
d_gene: -
abundance: once
CDR3nt: TGTGCCACCAGCAGGGTCTTTAATGAAAAACTGTTTTTT
CDR3aa: CATSRVFNEKLFF

v_gene: TRBV5-1
j_gene: TRBJ2-3
d_gene: TRBD2
abundance: -
CDR3nt: TGCGCCAGCAGCCCCGCCGGGACTAGCTTCGCGCAGTATTTT
CDR3aa: CASSPAGTSFAQYF

v_gene: TRBV30
j_gene: TRBJ2-2
d_gene: TRBD1
abundance: -
CDR3nt: TGTGCCTGGAGTAGGGGACAGGGGGCGACCGGGGAGCTGTTTTTT
CDR3aa: CAWSRGQGATGELFF

v_gene: TRBV19
j_gene: TRBJ1-1
d_gene: -
abundance: -
CDR3nt: TGTGCCAGTAGGACAGGTCTTAGGTTGGGAACTGAAGCTTTCTTT
CDR3aa: CASRTGLRLGTEAFF

v_gene: TRBV11-1
j_gene: TRBJ2-7
d_gene: -
abundance: -
CDR3nt: TGTGCCAGCAGCCTGCAAAGTCAGGCCTACGAGCAGTACTTC
CDR3aa: CASSLQSQAYEQYF

v_gene: TRBV28
j_gene: TRBJ2-4
d_gene: -
abundance: once
CDR3nt: TGTGCCAGCAGTGCCTACAGGATAAAAAACATTCAGTACTTC
CDR3aa: CASSAYRIKNIQYF

v_gene: TRBV7-2
j_gene: TRBJ2-2
d_gene: -
abundance: -
CDR3nt: TGTGCCCTGGGGGTCGCGGACACCGGGGAGCTGTTTTTT
CDR3aa: CALGVADTGELFF